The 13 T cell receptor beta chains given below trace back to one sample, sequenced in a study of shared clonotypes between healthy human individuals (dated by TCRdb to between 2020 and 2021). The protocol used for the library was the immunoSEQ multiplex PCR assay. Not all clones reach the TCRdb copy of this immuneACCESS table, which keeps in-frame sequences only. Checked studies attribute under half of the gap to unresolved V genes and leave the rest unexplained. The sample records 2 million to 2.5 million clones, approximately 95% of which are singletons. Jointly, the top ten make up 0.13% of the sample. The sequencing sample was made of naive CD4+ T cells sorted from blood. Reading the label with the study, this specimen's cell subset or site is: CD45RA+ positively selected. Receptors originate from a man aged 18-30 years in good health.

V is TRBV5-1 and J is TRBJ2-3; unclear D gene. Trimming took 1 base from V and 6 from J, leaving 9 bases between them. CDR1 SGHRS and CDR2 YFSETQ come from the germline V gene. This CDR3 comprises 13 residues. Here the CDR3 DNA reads TGCGCCAGCAGCTTGTCCCAGTGGGATACGCAGTATTTT. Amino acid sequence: CASSLSQWDTQYF.

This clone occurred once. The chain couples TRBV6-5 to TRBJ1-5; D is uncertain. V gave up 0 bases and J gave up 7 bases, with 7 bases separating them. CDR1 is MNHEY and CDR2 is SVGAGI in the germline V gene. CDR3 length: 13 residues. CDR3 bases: TGTGCCAGCAGTTACTCGAGACACCAGCCCCAGCATTTT. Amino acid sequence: CASSYSRHQPQHF.

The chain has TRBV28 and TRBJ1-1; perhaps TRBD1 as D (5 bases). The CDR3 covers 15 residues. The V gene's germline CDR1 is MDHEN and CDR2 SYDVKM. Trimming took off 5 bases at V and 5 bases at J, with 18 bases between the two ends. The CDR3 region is CASSPRGVGYTEAFF. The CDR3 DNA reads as TGTGCCAGCAGTCCCCGGGGGGTTGGATATACTGAAGCTTTCTTT.

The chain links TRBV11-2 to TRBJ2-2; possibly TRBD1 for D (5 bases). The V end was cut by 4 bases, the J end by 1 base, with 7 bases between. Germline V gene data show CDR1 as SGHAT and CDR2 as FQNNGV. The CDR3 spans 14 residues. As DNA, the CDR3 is TGTGCCAGCAGCTCCGGACAGAACACCGGGGAGCTGTTTTTT. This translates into CASSSGQNTGELFF.

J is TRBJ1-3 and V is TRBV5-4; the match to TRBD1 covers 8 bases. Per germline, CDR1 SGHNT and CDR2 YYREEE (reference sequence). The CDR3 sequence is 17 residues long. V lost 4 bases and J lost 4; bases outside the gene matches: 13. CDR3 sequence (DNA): TGTGCCAGCAGCCCGACCCCCGGACAGGGTGAAGGAAACACCATATATTTT. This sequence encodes CASSPTPGQGEGNTIYF.

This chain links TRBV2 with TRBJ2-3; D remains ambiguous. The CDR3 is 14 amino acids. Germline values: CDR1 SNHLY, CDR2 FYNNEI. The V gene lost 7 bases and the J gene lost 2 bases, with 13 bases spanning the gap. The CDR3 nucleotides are TGTGCCAGCACCCTGAGATGGGCCACAGATACGCAGTATTTT. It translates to CASTLRWATDTQYF.

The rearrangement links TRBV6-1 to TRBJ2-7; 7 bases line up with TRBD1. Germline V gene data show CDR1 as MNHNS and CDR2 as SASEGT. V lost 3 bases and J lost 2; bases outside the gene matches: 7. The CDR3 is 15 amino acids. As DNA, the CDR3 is TGTGCCAGCAGTGAGGCCCAGGGGGACCCCTACGAGCAGTACTTC. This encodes CASSEAQGDPYEQYF.

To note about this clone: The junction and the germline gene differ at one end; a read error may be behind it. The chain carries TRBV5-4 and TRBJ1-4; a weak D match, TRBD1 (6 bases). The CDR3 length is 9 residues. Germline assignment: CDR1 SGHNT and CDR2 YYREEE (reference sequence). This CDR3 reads CASRPGETF. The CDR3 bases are TGTGCCAGCAGGCCAGGGGAAACCTTT.

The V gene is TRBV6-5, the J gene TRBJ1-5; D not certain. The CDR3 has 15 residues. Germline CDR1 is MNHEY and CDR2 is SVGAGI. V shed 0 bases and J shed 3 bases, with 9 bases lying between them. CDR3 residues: CASSYSWADNQPQHF. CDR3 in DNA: TGTGCCAGCAGTTACTCTTGGGCCGACAATCAGCCCCAGCATTTT.

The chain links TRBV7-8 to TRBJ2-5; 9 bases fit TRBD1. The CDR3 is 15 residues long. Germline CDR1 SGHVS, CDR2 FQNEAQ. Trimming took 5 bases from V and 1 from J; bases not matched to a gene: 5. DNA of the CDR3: TGTGCCAGCAGCCTGAGGACAGGGGCCCAAGAGACCCAGTACTTC. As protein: CASSLRTGAQETQYF.

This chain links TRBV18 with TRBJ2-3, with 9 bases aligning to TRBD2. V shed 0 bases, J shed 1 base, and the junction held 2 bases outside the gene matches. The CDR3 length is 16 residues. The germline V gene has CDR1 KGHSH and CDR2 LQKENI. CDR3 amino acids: CASSPPIAGGTDTQYF. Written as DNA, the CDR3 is TGTGCCAGCTCACCACCTATAGCGGGGGGCACAGATACGCAGTATTTT.

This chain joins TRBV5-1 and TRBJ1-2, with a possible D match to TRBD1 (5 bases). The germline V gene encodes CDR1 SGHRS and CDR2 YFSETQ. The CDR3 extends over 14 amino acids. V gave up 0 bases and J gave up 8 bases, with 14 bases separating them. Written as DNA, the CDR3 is TGCGCCAGCAGCTTGGAAGCAGGGCTAATCGGCTACACCTTC. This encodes CASSLEAGLIGYTF. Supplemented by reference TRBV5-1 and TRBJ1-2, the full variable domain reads KAGVTQTPRYLIKTRGQQVTLSCSPISGHRSVSWYQQTPGQGLQFLFEYFSETQRNKGNFPGRFSGRQFSNSRSEMNVSTLELGDSALYLCASSLEAGLIGYTFGSGTRLTVV.

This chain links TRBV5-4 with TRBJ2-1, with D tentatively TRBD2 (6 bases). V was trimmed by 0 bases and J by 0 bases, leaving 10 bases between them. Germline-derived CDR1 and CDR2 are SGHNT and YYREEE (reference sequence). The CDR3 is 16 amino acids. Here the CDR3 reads CASSLVFGGSYNEQFF. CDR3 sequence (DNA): TGTGCCAGCAGCTTGGTTTTCGGGGGCTCCTACAATGAGCAGTTCTTC. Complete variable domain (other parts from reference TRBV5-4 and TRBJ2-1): ETGVTQSPTHLIKTRGQQVTLRCSSQSGHNTVSWYQQALGQGPQFIFQYYREEENGRGNFPPRFSGLQFPNYSSELNVNALELDDSALYLCASSLVFGGSYNEQFFGPGTRLTVL.